This TCR beta chain was observed in a study of blood T cell repertoires in COVID-19. For the study at large: Samples taken during acute and convalescent COVID-19 were collected in the United States, Italy and Spain.

Sequencing was performed with immunoSEQ multiplex PCR; in TCRdb, only in-frame clones are kept and a portion is missing. Altogether about 84,000 clones are present, roughly 80% being singletons, with the ten largest covering roughly 15%. In germline, CDR1 is MNHEY, CDR2 SMNVEV (reference sequence). The CDR3 covers 15 residues. V lost 11 bases and J lost 1; bases outside the gene matches: 11. The chain joins TRBV27 to TRBJ2-1, with 7 bases that match TRBD1. The clonotype was recovered from a woman of 80 years or more with acute or convalescent COVID-19. Sequencing input: peripheral blood. The CDR3 spells CAARQGEGSYNEQFF. The CDR3 bases are TGTGCCGCCCGCCAGGGGGAAGGGTCCTACAATGAGCAGTTCTTC.